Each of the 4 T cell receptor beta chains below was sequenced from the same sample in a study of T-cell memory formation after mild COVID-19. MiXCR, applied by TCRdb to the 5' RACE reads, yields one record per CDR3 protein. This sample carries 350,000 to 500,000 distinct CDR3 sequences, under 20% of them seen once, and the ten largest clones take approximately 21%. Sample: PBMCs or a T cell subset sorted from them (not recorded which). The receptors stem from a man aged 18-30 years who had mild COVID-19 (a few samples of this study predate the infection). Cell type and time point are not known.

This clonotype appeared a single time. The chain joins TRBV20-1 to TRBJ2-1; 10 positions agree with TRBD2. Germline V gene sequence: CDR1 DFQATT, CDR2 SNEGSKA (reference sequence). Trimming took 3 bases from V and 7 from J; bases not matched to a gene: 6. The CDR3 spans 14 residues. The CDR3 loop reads CSARLSGGVNEQFF. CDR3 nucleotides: TGCAGTGCTAGGTTGAGCGGGGGGGTGAATGAGCAGTTCTTC.

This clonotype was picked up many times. This chain's CDR3 is CASSQGTGMNTEAFF. The CDR3 DNA reads as TGCGCCAGCAGCCAAGGAACTGGAATGAACACTGAAGCTTTCTTT. The chain has TRBV4-3 and TRBJ1-1; D is unresolved. V was cut by 1 base and J by 0 bases, with 9 bases left in between. The CDR3 totals 15 residues. Germline V gives CDR1 LGHNA, CDR2 YSLEER.

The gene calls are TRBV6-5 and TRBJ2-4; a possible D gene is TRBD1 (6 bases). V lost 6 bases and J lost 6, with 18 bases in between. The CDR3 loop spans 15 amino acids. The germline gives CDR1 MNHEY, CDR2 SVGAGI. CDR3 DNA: TGTGCCAGCAGGTCGCAGGGGCGCGGACCAAACATTCAGTACTTC. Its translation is CASRSQGRGPNIQYF.

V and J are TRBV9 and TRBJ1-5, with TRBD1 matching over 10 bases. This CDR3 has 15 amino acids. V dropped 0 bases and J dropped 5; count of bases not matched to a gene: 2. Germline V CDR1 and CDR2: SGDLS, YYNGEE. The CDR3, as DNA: TGTGCCAGCAGCGTAGGGGGACAGGGGTATCAGCCCCAGCATTTT. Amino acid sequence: CASSVGGQGYQPQHF.